This TCR beta chain stems from a study of blood T cell repertoires in COVID-19. The overall study: Samples representing acute and convalescent COVID-19 were sourced from the United States, Italy and Spain. Nucleic acid was either cDNA or gDNA, and it came from T cells, B-cell-depleted T cells, or PBMCs.

The CDR3 consists of 15 residues. Per germline, CDR1 SGHRS and CDR2 YFSETQ. The V end lost 5 bases, the J end lost 3 bases, and 18 bases lay between the germline ends. This clone was counted once. Authors' analysis steps: The assay estimated nucleated cells by amplifying reference gene primers. Repertoires were generated with immunoSEQ multiplex PCR, while TCRdb's copy carries only in-frame clones and drops some. V and J calls and clone size come straight from that table; D and trimming were deduced from the DNA. Among some 140,000 clones listed, approximately 88% were seen once. The sequenced sample was peripheral blood. V usage is TRBV5-1 and J usage is TRBJ2-7; D is perhaps TRBD2 (6 bases). The TCR comes from a woman at least 80 years old with acute or convalescent COVID-19. The CDR3: CASRTGTGTFYEQYF. The CDR3, as DNA: TGCGCCAGCAGAACCGGGACGGGGACTTTCTACGAGCAGTACTTC. Complete variable domain (other parts from reference TRBV5-1 and TRBJ2-7): KAGVTQTPRYLIKTRGQQVTLSCSPISGHRSVSWYQQTPGQGLQFLFEYFSETQRNKGNFPGRFSGRQFSNSRSEMNVSTLELGDSALYLCASRTGTGTFYEQYFGPGTRLTVT.